This section outlines one T cell receptor (beta chain) sequence together with its context. This clone was detected a few times. Its antigen remains undetermined. No clone much larger than this one lies a single base away; base qualities are absent. Each donor gave one peripheral blood draw, averaging roughly 100 mL, which was collected into heparinised tubes. Naive, central memory, regulatory and stem cell-like memory CD4+ T cells were sorted on a BD FACSAria II using a panel including CD45RO, CCR7, CD25, CD127, CD95 and CD27. Purity was above 98% for every sorted population. PBMCs were isolated right away by Lymphoprep density gradient centrifugation and were stained directly, without culture. So that batch effects would be minimized, each experiment stained and sorted samples in pairs, pairing one healthy donor with one patient. Sequences MNHNY (CDR1) and SVGAGI (CDR2) are obtained from the germline V gene (reference sequence). From V the trimming removes 10 bases and from J it removes 4 bases, while the gene matches leave 11 bases of the junction unaccounted for. From the cysteine up to the phenylalanine, the CDR3 has a length of 14 residues. The CDR3 DNA has 42 bases and is translated from base 1.

The entry originates in a study of beta chain features in type 1 diabetes (dated by TCRdb to 2016 to 2018). With respect to the entire study: Mean age, gender distribution, total cell number and subset yield did not differ between patients and healthy donors. A total of approximately 100,000,000 sorted cells were examined across all samples, and the number of cells per subset was strongly correlated with RNA yield. The study compared TCRB repertoires of sorted circulating CD4+ T cell subsets between recently diagnosed type 1 diabetes patients and matched healthy donors. Whereas all 30 or so donors provided naive and central memory subsets, regulatory and stem cell-like memory subsets were isolated from just 8 patients and roughly 8 healthy donors.

The High Capacity cDNA Reverse Transcription Kit was used to reverse transcribe all of the isolated RNA, meaning that expressed TCRB transcripts were what got sequenced. Deep immunoSEQ sequencing was applied to naive, central memory and regulatory T cell samples, giving an average of around 3.8 million total reads per sample. Sorted cells were lysed in RLT buffer, and RNA was extracted using DNase-treated RNeasy Micro or Mini kits according to cell number. Each cell subset was processed separately to prevent cross-contamination, with patient and healthy donor samples processed together. The immunoSEQ multiplex PCR was used to amplify TCRB sequences from cDNA, generating 87-bp fragments that spanned the CDR3 region. Sequencing of the amplicons was done on the Illumina HiSeq platform. The study's own analysis went as follows. PCR bias was corrected computationally using synthetic template baselines, and reads within Hamming distance 2 were collapsed, with unmergeable singletons discarded. By aligning reads against IMGT, V, D and J genes, CDR3 length, and insertions or deletions at six rearrangement sites were assigned. Within each subset, clonotype counts were normalized to sorted cell number, after which true diversity and Gini coefficients were computed with the tcR R package. The overlap coefficient, calculated on TCRB nucleotide sequences, was used to quantify repertoire sharing. Out-of-frame TCRB sequences from naive cells were analyzed as a proxy for the pre-selection repertoire. TCRdb holds this immuneACCESS table with in-frame rearrangements only. Some clones are missing; in checked studies, unresolved V genes explain under half, and the rest has no known cause. For V, J and clone size, that table is used; D and trimming come from the DNA. The sample has 310,000 or so clones on record, 9.5% to 11% of them singletons. The ten biggest clones cover around 0.015% of the sample.

The paper's findings and limits, for the study overall: Naive, central memory and regulatory TCRB repertoires appeared to be more similar among patients than among healthy donors. Sequencing cDNA rather than genomic DNA could over-represent highly expressing activated cells, although activation and CD3 levels did not differ between groups. PCR might favor shorter templates, but patient and control samples were amplified and corrected together, so any skew would affect both groups equally. A moderate but significant shortening of TCRB CDR3 length was observed in type 1 diabetes patients in all four CD4+ subsets. Patients with type 1 diabetes made fewer insertions and deleted more nucleotides at VDJ recombination sites, implying thymic rearrangement abnormalities. Because small numbers of individuals were included in the HLA sub-analyses, any influence of HLA type on TCRB rearrangement was left unresolved.

The V gene is TRBV6-6 and the J gene is TRBJ2-3; 7 of the junction bases match TRBD1. Sequencing used naive CD4+ T cells from blood. According to the study, the label for this sample's cell subset or site signals: true naive CD4+ T cells. The receptor was derived from a woman between 25 and 40 years old in good health. Here the CDR3 is given as CATRDRRFSDTQYF. The bases are TGTGCCACTCGGGACAGAAGGTTCTCAGATACGCAGTATTTT.